One sample yielded the 22 T cell receptor beta chains listed below, sequenced in a study of blood T cell repertoires in COVID-19. Assay used: immunoSEQ multiplex PCR; TCRdb lists only in-frame clones, some missing. The sample contains 95,000 to 150,000 clones, 88% of which appear only once. Sample: peripheral blood. The receptors come from a woman older than 75 with acute or convalescent COVID-19.

The chain couples TRBV5-1 to TRBJ2-1; a possible D gene is TRBD1 (5 bases). This CDR3 comprises 15 residues. V dropped 5 bases and J dropped 2 bases, with 14 bases sitting between them. Germline V gene data show CDR1 as SGHRS and CDR2 as YFSETQ. The CDR3 loop is CASRIFVTAYNEQFF. In nucleotides, the CDR3 is TGCGCCAGCAGGATATTCGTGACAGCCTACAATGAGCAGTTCTTC.

This chain uses TRBV5-4 with TRBJ2-3; no firm D call. The CDR3 contains 16 residues. Germline V CDR1 and CDR2: SGHNT, YYREEE (reference sequence). Trimming pared 0 bases from V and 0 bases from J, leaving 11 bases between. The CDR3 nucleotides are TGTGCCAGCAGCTTGGTTTTAGCAGCTAGCACAGATACGCAGTATTTT. It specifies CASSLVLAASTDTQYF. The variable domain in full, with the rest retrieved from reference TRBV5-4 and TRBJ2-3, is ETGVTQSPTHLIKTRGQQVTLRCSSQSGHNTVSWYQQALGQGPQFIFQYYREEENGRGNFPPRFSGLQFPNYSSELNVNALELDDSALYLCASSLVLAASTDTQYFGPGTRLTVL.

The chain combines TRBV11-2 with TRBJ2-1, with TRBD2 as a possible D gene (6 bases). Trimming stripped 4 bases from V and 2 bases from J, with 12 bases between. The CDR3 is 15 residues long. Germline V lookup: CDR1 SGHAT, CDR2 FQNNGV. CDR3 nucleotides: TGTGCCAGCAGCTCCTCCGGGGGAACCTACAATGAGCAGTTCTTC. Its protein is CASSSSGGTYNEQFF.

The V gene is TRBV23-1, the J gene TRBJ1-2; weak D call: TRBD1 (6 bases). TRBV23-1 is placed among ORFs of uncertain function. The V end lost 6 bases, the J end lost 3 bases, and 23 bases lay between the germline ends. The CDR3 has 17 residues. The CDR3 reads CASSGWQGLTWYYGYTF. CDR3 nucleotides: TGCGCCAGCAGCGGTTGGCAGGGGCTTACCTGGTACTATGGCTACACCTTC.

This rearrangement joins TRBV7-2 to TRBJ2-7; 12 bases match TRBD2. With 4 bases clipped from V and 7 bases from J, the junction kept 8 bases outside the gene matches. CDR3 length: 15 amino acids. Germline V gene data show CDR1 as SGHTA and CDR2 as FQGNSA. The CDR3 loop is CASSWGLAGLREQYF. The CDR3 region has the DNA TGTGCCAGCAGCTGGGGACTAGCGGGCCTACGGGAGCAGTACTTC.

The CDR3 sequence: CASSLLQSYSGANVLTF. In DNA form, the CDR3 reads TGTGCCAGCAGCTTATTGCAGTCATACTCTGGGGCCAACGTCCTGACTTTC. The genes are TRBV5-4 and TRBJ2-6, with unresolved D. The CDR3 sequence is 17 residues long. From germline, CDR1 is SGHNT and CDR2 YYREEE (reference sequence). V was clipped by 2 bases and J by 0 bases, with 12 bases between them.

This chain uses TRBV12-5 with TRBJ1-5; possibly TRBD1 for D (6 bases). CDR3 length: 17 residues. With 3 bases removed from V and 6 bases from J, the gap between germline ends came to 21 bases. CDR1 and CDR2 (germline): LGHNT, FRNRAP. This CDR3 reads CASGFLQQGGVIQPQHF. As DNA, the CDR3 is TGTGCTAGTGGTTTCCTTCAACAGGGAGGGGTCATTCAGCCCCAGCATTTT.

V gene TRBV7-2 combines with J gene TRBJ1-3, with 7 bases that match TRBD1. The CDR3 spans 17 residues. Germline-derived CDR1 and CDR2 are SGHTA and FQGNSA. V trimming: 2 bases; J trimming: 2 bases; junction bases outside the gene matches: 9. CDR3 in DNA: TGTGCCAGCAGCTTACTGCAACAGGGGTCTACTGGAAACACCATATATTTT. It is translated as CASSLLQQGSTGNTIYF.

V and J are TRBV6-5 and TRBJ2-1; D gene uncertain. CDR1 is MNHEY, CDR2 SVGAGI, per germline. The CDR3 is 14 residues long. Trimming took off 3 bases at V and 5 bases at J, with 11 bases between the two ends. CDR3: CASSYDQVNNEQFF. CDR3 DNA sequence: TGTGCCAGCAGTTATGACCAGGTGAACAATGAGCAGTTCTTC.

This chain links TRBV15 with TRBJ1-2; weak D call: TRBD1 (6 bases). V was trimmed by 4 bases and J by 4 bases, leaving 13 bases between them. Germline values: CDR1 LNHNV, CDR2 YYDKDF (reference sequence). The CDR3 is 14 amino acids. Here the CDR3 DNA reads TGTGCCACCAGCAACCCAGGGGACGGCTATGGCTACACCTTC. Translation gives CATSNPGDGYGYTF.

This rearrangement joins TRBV25-1 to TRBJ1-1; D perhaps matches TRBD1 (6 bases). The V end was cut by 10 bases, the J end by 5 bases, with 17 bases between. The germline V gene encodes CDR1 MGHDK and CDR2 SYGVNS. CDR3 size: 13 residues. This CDR3 is CATGGPQGTEAFF. The DNA of the CDR3 is TGTGCCACGGGGGGTCCCCAGGGGACTGAAGCTTTCTTT. Using reference TRBV25-1 and TRBJ1-1 for the parts outside the CDR3, the full variable domain is EADIYQTPRYLVIGTGKKITLECSQTMGHDKMYWYQQDPGMELHLIHYSYGVNSTEKGDLSSESTVSRIRTEHFPLTLESARPSHTSQYLCATGGPQGTEAFFGQGTRLTVV.

This chain uses TRBV9 with TRBJ2-1; D not certain. Trimming cost V 3 bases and J 7 bases, with 8 bases left between them. Germline V gene lookup returns CDR1 SGDLS and CDR2 YYNGEE. The CDR3 sequence is 12 residues long. The CDR3 bases are TGTGCCAGCAGCGCCCTGGAGAATGAGCAGTTCTTC. It codes for CASSALENEQFF.

The chain is built from TRBV3-1 (or the pseudogene TRBV3-2) and TRBJ1-5; a possible D gene is TRBD1 (6 bases). The CDR3 covers 20 residues. V lost 2 bases, J lost 0 bases, and 23 bases lay in between. CDR1 LGHDT and CDR2 YNNKEL come from the germline V gene (reference sequence). In nucleotides, the CDR3 is TGTGCCAGCAGCCAATATAATCGGACAGCAAAAAGTAATAGCAATCAGCCCCAGCATTTT. Translated: CASSQYNRTAKSNSNQPQHF.

The chain carries TRBV15 and TRBJ2-3; D is perhaps TRBD2 (6 bases). The CDR3 totals 16 residues. The V end was cut by 1 base, the J end by 0 bases, with 11 bases between. CDR1 is LNHNV and CDR2 is YYDKDF in the germline V gene (reference sequence). The CDR3 region has the DNA TGTGCCACCAGCAGAGGGACTACTTCTAGCACAGATACGCAGTATTTT. It translates to CATSRGTTSSTDTQYF.

This clone was found once. This sequence joins TRBV7-3 and TRBJ2-1; D may be TRBD1 (7 bases). The CDR3 totals 15 residues. Germline CDR1 is SGHTA and CDR2 is FQGTGA. V shed 2 bases and J shed 4 bases, with 12 bases lying between them. CDR3 DNA: TGTGCCAGCAGCTTATCACAGGGGAGGTACAATGAGCAGTTCTTC. Its protein product is CASSLSQGRYNEQFF.

The chain uses TRBV7-2 and TRBJ2-7, with D perhaps TRBD1 (5 bases). The V gene's germline CDR1 is SGHTA and CDR2 FQGNSA. This CDR3 region has 15 residues. The V end lost 3 bases, the J end lost 6 bases, and 18 bases lay between the germline ends. This CDR3 reads CASSLETGHFGEQYF. In DNA form, the CDR3 reads TGTGCCAGCAGCTTGGAAACAGGACATTTTGGCGAGCAGTACTTC.

The V and J genes are TRBV7-9 and TRBJ2-7, with D uncertain. The CDR3 contains 10 residues. CDR1 is SEHNR and CDR2 is FQNEAQ in the germline V gene (reference sequence). The V gene lost 4 bases and the J gene lost 8 bases, with 6 bases spanning the gap. The CDR3 nucleotides are TGTGCCAGCAGCTCAAGCAAGCAGTACTTC. Its translation is CASSSSKQYF.

The genes are TRBV29-1 and TRBJ2-3; 7 nucleotides line up with TRBD1. J lost 2 bases, V lost 0 bases, and 11 bases had no gene match. Germline CDR1 reads SQVTM; CDR2 reads ANQGSEA. CDR3 length: 17 amino acids. CDR3 nucleotides: TGCAGCGTTGAAGAGCTAAATAGGGGGCCCTACACAGATACGCAGTATTTT. Its protein is CSVEELNRGPYTDTQYF.

The V gene is TRBV18, the J gene TRBJ1-3; no definite D call. The CDR3 covers 16 residues. V shed 1 base and J shed 0 bases, with 10 bases lying between them. Germline V gene sequence: CDR1 KGHSH, CDR2 LQKENI. CDR3 region: CASSPQEGGSGNTIYF. CDR3 in DNA: TGTGCCAGCTCACCACAGGAGGGTGGCTCTGGAAACACCATATATTTT.

This sequence joins TRBV6-4 and TRBJ2-2, with TRBD1 matching 8 bases. This CDR3 has 15 amino acids. V shed 4 bases and J 4 bases; nucleotides not matched to a gene: 5. Germline V gene data show CDR1 as MRHNA and CDR2 as SNTAGT. The CDR3 DNA sequence: TGTGCCAGCAGTGTCGGACAGGGAGGCACCGGGGAGCTGTTTTTT. Its translation: CASSVGQGGTGELFF.

The V gene is TRBV19, the J gene TRBJ1-1, with D possibly TRBD1 on 5 matching bases. CDR3 length equals 14 residues. The ends were cut back, 7 bases at V and 0 bases at J, with 12 bases in the middle. In germline, CDR1 is LNHDA, CDR2 SQIVND (reference sequence). The CDR3 protein is CASKGRALNTEAFF. For the CDR3, the DNA is TGTGCCAGTAAAGGCAGGGCCTTGAACACTGAAGCTTTCTTT. Full variable domain (remainder filled in from reference TRBV19 and TRBJ1-1): DGGITQSPKYLFRKEGQNVTLSCEQNLNHDAMYWYRQDPGQGLRLIYYSQIVNDFQKGDIAEGYSVSREKKESFPLTVTSAQKNPTAFYLCASKGRALNTEAFFGQGTRLTVV.

This chain joins TRBV6-5 and TRBJ2-7; 8 bases map to TRBD1. V lost 0 bases to trimming and J lost 3 bases; unmatched junction nucleotides: 4. CDR1 is MNHEY and CDR2 is SVGAGI in the germline V gene. The CDR3 contains 15 residues. CDR3 nucleotide sequence: TGTGCCAGCAGTTACTCCGGACAGGGTATCTACGAGCAGTACTTC. Its protein product is CASSYSGQGIYEQYF.